Shown below are 26 T cell receptor beta chains from a single sample sequenced in a study of shared clonotypes between healthy human individuals. Only in-frame clones appear in the TCRdb table, and some are missing; sequencing was by immunoSEQ multiplex PCR. The sample contains 2 million to 2.5 million clones, approximately 95% of which appear only once. The sequencing input was naive CD4+ T cells sorted from blood. Subset here: CD45RA+ positively selected. These receptors were obtained from a man aged 18-30 years in good health.

This chain connects TRBV6-1 to TRBJ2-4, with unresolved D. Per germline, CDR1 MNHNS and CDR2 SASEGT. The CDR3 is made up of 15 amino acids. Trimming cost V 2 bases and J 3 bases, with 11 bases left between them. CDR3 sequence (DNA): TGTGCCAGCAGTGAATTCGGTCTAGGCAAAAACATTCAGTACTTC. It codes for CASSEFGLGKNIQYF.

The rearrangement links TRBV27 to TRBJ2-5, with D hard to call. V dropped 5 bases and J dropped 5 bases, with 12 bases sitting between them. The length of the CDR3 is 13 residues. CDR1 is MNHEY, CDR2 SMNVEV, per germline (reference sequence). CDR3 sequence: CASSPLSFETQYF. The CDR3 nucleotides are TGTGCCAGCAGTCCCCTTTCGTTCGAGACCCAGTACTTC.

The chain uses TRBV18 and TRBJ2-1; TRBD2 matches 9 bases. CDR3 length: 14 residues. Germline V lookup: CDR1 KGHSH, CDR2 LQKENI. The trim removed 1 base at V and 8 bases at J, leaving 3 bases unmatched. This CDR3 reads CASSPLAGEDEQFF. CDR3 nucleotide sequence: TGTGCCAGCTCACCACTAGCGGGAGAGGATGAGCAGTTCTTC.

The chain has TRBV7-8 and TRBJ2-1; D gene unclear. V was clipped by 4 bases and J by 0 bases, with 13 bases between them. The CDR3 is made up of 16 amino acids. The germline V gene has CDR1 SGHVS and CDR2 FQNEAQ. CDR3 coding DNA: TGTGCCAGCAGCTCTCCGGCGCCTAGCTCCTACAATGAGCAGTTCTTC. It is translated as CASSSPAPSSYNEQFF.

In its sample, this clone was seen once. The V and J genes are TRBV4-3 and TRBJ2-4, with 8 bases fitting TRBD2. The CDR3 has 18 amino acids. Per germline, CDR1 LGHNA and CDR2 YSLEER. Germline trimming cut 1 base from V and 1 base from J; bases unmatched to any gene: 9. For the CDR3, the DNA is TGCGCCAGCAGCCAAGGGGTGTCGGCGGGAGGTGCCAAAAACATTCAGTACTTC. This translates into CASSQGVSAGGAKNIQYF.

V gene TRBV5-6 combines with J gene TRBJ2-7; D ambiguous. The CDR3 sequence is 13 residues long. V gave up 0 bases and J gave up 6 bases, with 10 bases separating them. Germline values: CDR1 SGHDT, CDR2 YYEEEE. The chain's CDR3 is CASSLGWKAEQYF. DNA for the CDR3: TGTGCCAGCAGCTTGGGTTGGAAGGCCGAGCAGTACTTC.

V gene TRBV11-2 combines with J gene TRBJ1-3, with D possibly TRBD1 on 5 matching bases. The CDR3 is made up of 18 amino acids. The germline CDR1 and CDR2 sequences are SGHAT and FQNNGV. The V end was cut by 0 bases, the J end by 4 bases, with 19 bases between. The CDR3 coding sequence is TGTGCCAGCAGCTTAGATCATAAGGGACCCCGAAAGGGAAACACCATATATTTT. This gives the protein CASSLDHKGPRKGNTIYF.

The gene calls are TRBV28 and TRBJ2-7, with TRBD2 matching over 10 bases. CDR3 length: 17 residues. V lost 2 bases, J lost 4 bases, and 11 bases stayed unmatched. Germline loops: CDR1 MDHEN, CDR2 SYDVKM. The DNA of the CDR3 is TGTGCCAGCAGTTTAAGCCCCGGTAGCGGGGGGTTATACGAGCAGTACTTC. It yields the protein CASSLSPGSGGLYEQYF.

The table lists this clone with a count of one. The rearrangement links TRBV18 to TRBJ1-5; TRBD1 matches at 7 bases. The V gene's germline CDR1 is KGHSH and CDR2 LQKENI. The CDR3 is 15 residues long. The junction had 5 bases not matched to a gene; V was cut back by 2 bases and J by 4 bases. The DNA for the CDR3 is TGTGCCAGCTCACCAGGGGACAGAATTAATCAGCCCCAGCATTTT. Encoded protein: CASSPGDRINQPQHF.

The chain joins TRBV7-9 to TRBJ1-6, with no clear D. The germline CDR1 and CDR2 sequences are SEHNR and FQNEAQ (reference sequence). The CDR3 is 16 residues long. The V end was cut by 1 base, the J end by 9 bases, with 16 bases between. DNA for the CDR3: TGTGCCAGCAGCTTAGGATCCGGGTATTCCTCTTCACCCCTCCACTTT. This gives the protein CASSLGSGYSSSPLHF.

V gene TRBV19 combines with J gene TRBJ1-5; no firm D call. V gave up 5 bases and J gave up 0 bases, with 20 bases separating them. The germline gives CDR1 LNHDA, CDR2 SQIVND (reference sequence). The CDR3 runs 18 residues. CDR3: CASSQQPGRQYSNQPQHF. CDR3 nucleotides: TGTGCCAGTAGTCAACAACCCGGTCGGCAGTATAGCAATCAGCCCCAGCATTTT.

The gene calls are TRBV2 and TRBJ2-1, with unresolved D. Germline V CDR1 and CDR2: SNHLY, FYNNEI. Trimming stripped 5 bases from V and 6 bases from J, with 8 bases between. CDR3 length equals 12 residues. As DNA, the CDR3 is TGTGCCAGCAGTATCCCCCCCAATGAGCAGTTCTTC. This encodes CASSIPPNEQFF.

The J gene is TRBJ2-3, the V gene TRBV10-3; TRBD1 matches 7 bases. In germline, CDR1 is ENHRY, CDR2 SYGVKD. This CDR3 has 15 amino acids. The junction had 5 bases not matched to a gene; V was cut back by 5 bases and J by 0 bases. The CDR3 DNA reads as TGTGCCATCAGTTGGACAGGAACTAGCACAGATACGCAGTATTTT. Its protein is CAISWTGTSTDTQYF.

The CDR3 sequence: CASSLLVGQFYF. DNA for the CDR3: TGTGCCAGCAGCTTACTAGTCGGGCAGTTTTACTTC. This sequence joins TRBV7-9 and TRBJ2-5; D unresolved. The CDR3 is 12 amino acids. V lost 2 bases and J lost 14, with 15 bases in between. Looked up from germline, CDR1 is SEHNR and CDR2 is FQNEAQ (reference sequence).

V and J are TRBV4-2 and TRBJ1-2; D remains unclear. Germline-derived CDR1 and CDR2 are LGHNA and YNFKEQ. The V gene lost 0 bases and the J gene lost 0 bases, with 11 bases spanning the gap. The length of the CDR3 is 16 residues. In nucleotides, the CDR3 is TGTGCCAGCAGCCAAGATAGGGCTGAGACTAACTATGGCTACACCTTC. It yields the protein CASSQDRAETNYGYTF.

This chain joins TRBV6-6 and TRBJ1-5, with a possible D match to TRBD1 (6 bases). V lost 6 bases, J lost 0 bases, and 9 bases lay in between. Germline V gene data show CDR1 as MNHNY and CDR2 as SVGAGI (reference sequence). This CDR3 is built from 14 residues. This CDR3 is CASRLTGSNQPQHF. CDR3 nucleotides: TGTGCCAGCAGGCTGACAGGTAGCAATCAGCCCCAGCATTTT.

The chain links TRBV7-9 to TRBJ1-1, with D perhaps matching TRBD1 (6 bases). There are 14 residues in the CDR3. The germline V gene encodes CDR1 SEHNR and CDR2 FQNEAQ (reference sequence). The V and J ends lost 2 bases and 8 bases respectively, with 15 bases between them. CDR3 protein: CASSLRRLTGEAFF. CDR3 in DNA: TGTGCCAGCAGCTTACGACGCCTGACAGGCGAAGCTTTCTTT. Full variable domain (missing parts from reference TRBV7-9 and TRBJ1-1): DTGVSQNPRHKITKRGQNVTFRCDPISEHNRLYWYRQTLGQGPEFLTYFQNEAQLEKSRLLSDRFSAERPKGSFSTLEIQRTEQGDSAMYLCASSLRRLTGEAFFGQGTRLTVV.

The chain joins TRBV30 to TRBJ2-7; 8 positions agree with TRBD1. V lost 3 bases and J lost 2; bases outside the gene matches: 15. Germline CDR1 GTSNPN, CDR2 SVGIG (reference sequence). The CDR3 totals 17 residues. CDR3 in DNA: TGTGCCTGGAGCGTGGGGGTTCCGGGACAGGCCCCCTACGAGCAGTACTTC. Translation: CAWSVGVPGQAPYEQYF. Based on the CDR3 plus reference TRBV30 and TRBJ2-7, the full variable domain is SQTIHQWPATLVQPVGSPLSLECTVEGTSNPNLYWYRQAAGRGLQLLFYSVGIGQISSEVPQNLSASRPQDRQFILSSKKLLLSDSGFYLCAWSVGVPGQAPYEQYFGPGTRLTVT.

The gene calls are TRBV7-6 and TRBJ2-3; a weak D match, TRBD2 (5 bases). CDR1 is SGHVS and CDR2 is FNYEAQ in the germline V gene. The germline V and J ends were trimmed by 0 bases and 0 bases, with 10 bases remaining between them. This CDR3 comprises 16 residues. CDR3 nucleotide sequence: TGTGCCAGCAGCTTAGCGCTAGCTTCTAGCACAGATACGCAGTATTTT. Translated, it gives CASSLALASSTDTQYF.

The chain recombines TRBV28 with TRBJ1-2, with a possible D match to TRBD1 (5 bases). This CDR3 has 13 amino acids. V was clipped by 3 bases and J by 3 bases, with 8 bases between them. Germline-derived CDR1 and CDR2 are MDHEN and SYDVKM. In nucleotides, the CDR3 is TGTGCCAGCAGTTTCCGGACACACTATGGCTACACCTTC. This encodes CASSFRTHYGYTF.

This sequence joins TRBV15 and TRBJ2-3; D gene uncertain. Trimming pared 1 base from V and 4 bases from J, leaving 12 bases between. The CDR3 has 15 amino acids. Germline assignment: CDR1 LNHNV and CDR2 YYDKDF (reference sequence). CDR3 loop: CATSRAGSVADTQYF. CDR3 DNA sequence: TGTGCCACCAGCAGAGCTGGCTCAGTGGCAGATACGCAGTATTTT.

About this clone itself: Other DNA sequences within the sample encode an identical CDR3. The chain carries TRBV11-2 and TRBJ2-7; 7 nucleotides match TRBD1. Germline CDR1 SGHAT, CDR2 FQNNGV. The CDR3 length is 13 residues. V gave up 5 bases and J gave up 3 bases; unmatched junction bases: 4. The CDR3 nucleotides are TGTGCCAGCAGCCCGGGACAGTTCTACGAGCAGTACTTC. Translated, it gives CASSPGQFYEQYF.

The genes are TRBV25-1 and TRBJ1-2; no firm D call. The CDR3 has 12 residues. Trimming left V 4 bases short and J 7 bases short, with 10 bases between. From germline, CDR1 is MGHDK and CDR2 SYGVNS. The CDR3 DNA reads as TGTGCCAGCAGTGGACCTCCGGGTGGCTACACCTTC. It codes for CASSGPPGGYTF.

J is TRBJ2-5 and V is TRBV9; the D call may be TRBD1 or TRBD2 (5 bases each). V was clipped by 4 bases and J by 5 bases, with 27 bases between them. Per germline, CDR1 SGDLS and CDR2 YYNGEE. This CDR3 is 18 amino acids long. In DNA, the CDR3 is TGTGCCAGCAGCCCCCGTTTGTCCCAAGGTCTGGGGGTGGAGACCCAGTACTTC. It specifies CASSPRLSQGLGVETQYF.

The chain recombines TRBV9 with TRBJ2-5; D call uncertain. The CDR3 is made up of 15 amino acids. The germline V and J ends were trimmed by 4 bases and 1 base, with 14 bases remaining between them. Germline lookup yields CDR1 SGDLS and CDR2 YYNGEE. The CDR3 is CASSTYSALQETQYF. As DNA, the CDR3 is TGTGCCAGCAGCACGTACAGTGCCCTCCAAGAGACCCAGTACTTC.

This clone was counted between two and nine times. The V and J genes are TRBV7-8 and TRBJ1-6, with D uncertain. The V end was cut by 1 base, the J end by 0 bases, with 13 bases between. Germline loops: CDR1 SGHVS, CDR2 FQNEAQ. This CDR3 has 18 residues. In DNA form, the CDR3 reads TGTGCCAGCAGCTTAGATCCACCAGCTAGCTCCTATAATTCACCCCTCCACTTT. This codes for CASSLDPPASSYNSPLHF.